The following is a T cell receptor (beta chain) sequence with its context. The CDR3 is made up of 15 amino acids. V lost 6 bases and J 4 bases, leaving 18 bases between the germline ends. CDR1 and CDR2 (germline): MNHEY, SVGEGT. TCRdb reprocessed the RT-PCR reads via MiXCR and lists one record per CDR3 protein. The repertoire includes fewer than 500,000 distinct CDR3 sequences, 16% of them detected once, and around 7.2% sits in the top ten. The data were taken from a study of patients and donors after allogeneic stem cell transplantation. The origin of this receptor is a human donor who was either an allogeneic HSCT recipient or a stem cell or donor lymphocyte infusion donor (not recorded which). It is not recorded whose cells these are; they may come from a transplant donor. The material sequenced was blood, either unsorted or a sorted T cell fraction (not recorded which). This sequence joins TRBV6-2 or TRBV6-3 and TRBJ1-1; the D gene is possibly TRBD1 (6 bases). The CDR3 sequence is CASRTPSQGGTEAFF. CDR3 sequence (DNA): TGTGCCAGCAGGACACCGTCACAGGGAGGCACTGAAGCTTTCTTT.